These 32 T cell receptor beta chains originate from one sample sequenced in a study of response to subunit inactivated influenza vaccine. TCRdb passed the RT-PCR reads through MiXCR, listing each CDR3 protein once. The sample holds 450,000 to 700,000 distinct CDR3 sequences, around 13% seen once. The source material was PBMCs from blood, sampled 12 days after vaccination. The origin of the receptors is a man aged 45 to 65 who received an inactivated influenza vaccine.

This clonotype was counted a few times. This chain joins TRBV11-1 and TRBJ1-2; 7 nucleotides align to TRBD1. Trimming took 3 bases from V and 4 from J; bases not matched to a gene: 17. The CDR3 runs 18 residues. Germline lookup yields CDR1 SGHAT and CDR2 FQDESV (reference sequence). CDR3 sequence reads: CASSFLGDREVFRYGYTF. Here the CDR3 DNA reads TGTGCCAGCAGCTTTTTGGGAGACAGGGAGGTTTTTCGCTATGGCTACACCTTC.

In its sample, this clonotype was seen a few times. The V gene is TRBV4-1, the J gene TRBJ2-5; no firm D call. Germline V gives CDR1 MGHRA, CDR2 YSYEKL. The CDR3 is 13 amino acids. Trimming shortened V by 1 base and J by 4 bases, and 7 bases separated the two germline ends. CDR3 sequence: CASSQAQTETQYF. CDR3 bases: TGCGCCAGCAGCCAAGCCCAGACAGAGACCCAGTACTTC.

The genes are TRBV5-1 and TRBJ2-6; D gene uncertain. V shed 4 bases and J shed 0 bases, with 8 bases lying between them. Germline CDR1 and CDR2: SGHRS and YFSETQ. The CDR3 spans 15 residues. The CDR3 loop reads CASSPWSSGANVLTF. The CDR3 DNA reads as TGCGCCAGCAGCCCCTGGAGCTCTGGGGCCAACGTCCTGACTTTC. The whole variable domain, remainder taken from reference TRBV5-1 and TRBJ2-6, is KAGVTQTPRYLIKTRGQQVTLSCSPISGHRSVSWYQQTPGQGLQFLFEYFSETQRNKGNFPGRFSGRQFSNSRSEMNVSTLELGDSALYLCASSPWSSGANVLTFGAGSRLTVL.

This chain links TRBV28 with TRBJ2-7, with D possibly matching TRBD1 (5 bases). Per the germline V gene, CDR1 is MDHEN and CDR2 is SYDVKM. Deletions cut 5 bases from V and 3 bases from J, with 8 bases between. The CDR3 runs to 12 residues. The DNA of the CDR3 is TGTGCCAGCAGTGATGACAGCTACGAGCAGTACTTC. It codes for CASSDDSYEQYF. The entire variable domain, with the rest obtained from reference TRBV28 and TRBJ2-7, is as follows: DVKVTQSSRYLVKRTGEKVFLECVQDMDHENMFWYRQDPGLGLRLIYFSYDVKMKEKGDIPEGYSVSREKKERFSLILESASTNQTSMYLCASSDDSYEQYFGPGTRLTVT.

The rearrangement joins TRBV6-1 to TRBJ2-1, with a tentative D call TRBD2 (6 bases). This CDR3 is built from 16 residues. V gave up 3 bases and J gave up 1 base, with 13 bases separating them. CDR1 is MNHNS and CDR2 is SASEGT in the germline V gene. CDR3 residues: CASSDLARASYNEQFF. DNA for the CDR3: TGTGCCAGCAGTGATCTAGCGCGGGCTTCCTACAATGAGCAGTTCTTC.

This clonotype was observed a handful of times. The chain joins TRBV3-1 to TRBJ2-7, with unresolved D. V was clipped by 1 base and J by 3 bases, with 13 bases between them. The V gene's germline CDR1 is LGHDT and CDR2 YNNKEL (reference sequence). This CDR3 is built from 15 residues. CDR3 DNA sequence: TGTGCCAGCAGCCAAGCCATGAGTAGCTTCTACGAGCAGTACTTC. This gives the protein CASSQAMSSFYEQYF.

The CDR3 nucleotides are TGCAGTGCTAGTCCCGGGACAGGGATGAACACTGAAGCTTTCTTT. It specifies CSASPGTGMNTEAFF. The chain combines TRBV20-1 with TRBJ1-1; 9 nucleotides line up with TRBD1. Trimming took 3 bases from V and 0 from J; bases not matched to a gene: 5. From germline, CDR1 is DFQATT and CDR2 SNEGSKA (reference sequence). This CDR3 is 15 amino acids long.

The chain has TRBV5-1 and TRBJ2-4; D is undetermined. V was pared by 4 bases and J by 11 bases, with 22 bases between. The CDR3 totals 15 residues. Germline CDR1 SGHRS, CDR2 YFSETQ. In DNA, the CDR3 is TGCGCCAGCAGCCAGCTAGGTAGAGCCGACACCCTTCAGTACTTC. Translation: CASSQLGRADTLQYF.

This clonotype has a handful of counts. The chain employs TRBV29-1 and TRBJ2-1; 11 bases agree with TRBD2. J lost 8 bases, V lost 3 bases, and 18 bases had no gene match. In germline, CDR1 is SQVTM, CDR2 ANQGSEA. This CDR3 spans 18 amino acids. DNA of the CDR3: TGCAGCGTTGACGGAATGAAAACTAGCGGGAGTAGGGACGATGAGCAGTTCTTC. This gives the protein CSVDGMKTSGSRDDEQFF.

This chain connects TRBV5-1 to TRBJ2-5; the match to TRBD1 covers 8 bases. The CDR3 spans 17 residues. Trimming at V came to 0 bases and at J to 5 bases, leaving 12 bases not matched to a gene. Per germline, CDR1 SGHRS and CDR2 YFSETQ. CDR3 in DNA: TGCGCCAGCAGCTTGGACGGGACAGGACCGGCCGGGGAGACCCAGTACTTC. Protein sequence: CASSLDGTGPAGETQYF.

The J gene is TRBJ2-1, the V gene TRBV6-5; maybe TRBD2 (5 bases). This CDR3 comprises 13 residues. The V gene lost 0 bases and the J gene lost 9 bases, with 9 bases spanning the gap. CDR1 and CDR2 (germline): MNHEY, SVGAGI. DNA of the CDR3: TGTGCCAGCAGTTACTCGATGGGGAGTGAGCAGTTCTTC. This sequence encodes CASSYSMGSEQFF.

This clonotype was observed a single time. The chain uses TRBV11-3 and TRBJ2-3; no clear D. Between the trimmed V and J ends, which lost 3 bases and 4 bases, there was a span of 20 bases. Germline V gives CDR1 SGHNT, CDR2 YENEEA. The CDR3 sequence is 17 residues long. CDR3 DNA sequence: TGTGCCAGCAGCTTTAAAGGTCAGGCTACGGTGCCAGATACGCAGTATTTT. Translation: CASSFKGQATVPDTQYF. The full variable domain, rest sourced from reference TRBV11-3 and TRBJ2-3, is EAGVVQSPRYKIIEKKQPVAFWCNPISGHNTLYWYLQNLGQGPELLIRYENEEAVDDSQLPKDRFSAERLKGVDSTLKIQPAELGDSAVYLCASSFKGQATVPDTQYFGPGTRLTVL.

V is TRBV5-8 and J is TRBJ2-1; no reliable D call. The V gene's germline CDR1 is SGHTS and CDR2 YDEGEE. This CDR3 comprises 14 residues. V lost 0 bases and J lost 5, with 9 bases in between. As DNA, the CDR3 is TGTGCCAGCAGCTTGGCTGCGCCGCACAATGAGCAGTTCTTC. Its protein is CASSLAAPHNEQFF.

This clonotype was observed a handful of times. The V gene is TRBV24-1, the J gene TRBJ2-1; the D gene is possibly TRBD2 (5 bases). There are 12 residues in the CDR3. The V and J ends lost 3 bases and 9 bases respectively, with 8 bases between them. CDR1 and CDR2 (germline): KGHDR, SFDVKD. The CDR3 DNA sequence: TGTGCCACCAGTGATCGGAGGAGTGAGCAGTTCTTC. It codes for CATSDRRSEQFF.

This clonotype appeared many times. The chain employs TRBV18 and TRBJ2-5; D possibly corresponds to TRBD1 (5 bases). The CDR3 consists of 15 residues. V lost 6 bases to trimming and J lost 1 base, with 15 bases between them. Germline CDR1 and CDR2: KGHSH and LQKENI. The CDR3 DNA sequence: TGTGCCAGCTCCCGTTGGGTTGACAGCCAAGAGACCCAGTACTTC. Residues: CASSRWVDSQETQYF.

Comment on this clonotype: The junction departs from the called germline gene at one end, perhaps through a read error. The V and J genes are TRBV6-1 and TRBJ2-3, with 11 bases that match TRBD2. Germline loops: CDR1 MNHNS, CDR2 SASEGT. The CDR3 covers 15 residues. CDR3 nucleotide sequence: TGTGCTAGCAGCATAGCGGGGGGGCTGGTAGATACGCAGTATTTT. It encodes CASSIAGGLVDTQYF.

This clonotype was seen more than once but under ten times. At one end, the junction sequence differs from germline, possibly due to a read error. The chain couples TRBV6-2 or TRBV6-3 to TRBJ2-5; D is uncertain. There are 14 residues in the CDR3. From germline, CDR1 is MNHEY and CDR2 SVGEGT. DNA for the CDR3: TGTGCCAGCAGCTACTCAGGATACCAAGAGACCCAGTACTTC. Amino acid sequence: CASSYSGYQETQYF.

A few counts support this clonotype. Mismatch with germline at one junction end may stem from a read error. The chain couples TRBV2 to TRBJ2-4; no reliable D call. From germline, CDR1 is SNHLY and CDR2 FYNNEI. CDR3 length: 14 residues. Here the CDR3 DNA reads TGTGCCAGCAGAGAAGGGTGGGCCAAAAACATTCAGTACTTC. This gives the protein CASREGWAKNIQYF.

This clonotype was found a few times. At one end the junction does not follow the germline gene, possibly because of a read error. This rearrangement joins TRBV10-3 to TRBJ2-1; D is perhaps TRBD1 (5 bases). The CDR3 is 12 amino acids. Germline loops: CDR1 ENHRY, CDR2 SYGVKD. Here the CDR3 reads CAISESGAPPLF. CDR3 bases: TGTGCCATCAGTGAGTCAGGGGCTCCACCACTCTTC.

This clonotype has more than one count but fewer than ten. The CDR3 sequence: CASSSKAGAATEQFF. The DNA for the CDR3 is TGCGCCAGCAGCTCGAAAGCGGGAGCGGCGACCGAGCAGTTCTTC. The chain employs TRBV5-1 and TRBJ2-1, with 8 positions matching TRBD2. This CDR3 region has 15 residues. From germline, CDR1 is SGHRS and CDR2 YFSETQ. Unmatched junction bases numbered 12, after V lost 3 bases and J lost 10 bases.

This sequence joins TRBV5-6 and TRBJ2-3; possibly TRBD2 for D (6 bases). The V gene lost 0 bases and the J gene lost 10 bases, with 12 bases spanning the gap. CDR1 is SGHDT, CDR2 YYEEEE, per germline. The CDR3 runs 13 residues. Here the CDR3 DNA reads TGTGCCAGCAGCTTGGCCCGGGGGTCGGCGCAGTATTTT. Its translation: CASSLARGSAQYF.

This chain connects TRBV7-2 to TRBJ2-7; D gene ambiguous. Germline CDR1 reads SGHTA; CDR2 reads FQGNSA. This CDR3 contains 15 residues. V was clipped by 1 base and J by 5 bases, with 15 bases between them. CDR3 sequence reads: CASSLVGWRRDEQYF. The DNA of the CDR3 is TGTGCCAGCAGCTTAGTAGGGTGGCGACGGGACGAGCAGTACTTC.

The CDR3 coding sequence is TGTGCCAGCAGTTTACGAGTTTATAATTCACCCCTCCACTTT. It specifies CASSLRVYNSPLHF. The genes are TRBV27 and TRBJ1-6, with no clear D. Trimming left V 2 bases short and J 4 bases short, with 6 bases between. Germline V gene sequence: CDR1 MNHEY, CDR2 SMNVEV (reference sequence). CDR3 length: 14 residues.

There are many counts of this clonotype. This chain links TRBV4-1 with TRBJ2-1, with a possible D match to TRBD2 (5 bases). From germline, CDR1 is MGHRA and CDR2 YSYEKL. Trimming took off 0 bases at V and 3 bases at J, with 18 bases between the two ends. The CDR3 loop spans 18 amino acids. The CDR3 loop is CASSQDLLLRERYNEQFF. The CDR3 nucleotides are TGCGCCAGCAGCCAAGATTTACTGTTGAGGGAGCGCTACAATGAGCAGTTCTTC.

V gene TRBV29-1 combines with J gene TRBJ2-1; D might be TRBD2 (5 bases). The CDR3 loop spans 10 amino acids. The V gene lost 0 bases and the J gene lost 14 bases, with 8 bases spanning the gap. CDR1 is SQVTM and CDR2 is ANQGSEA in the germline V gene. The CDR3 DNA reads as TGCAGCGTTGAAGACGGGAATGAGTTCTTC. As protein: CSVEDGNEFF.

This clonotype has a count of ten or more. The genes are TRBV2 and TRBJ2-7; D is perhaps TRBD2 (5 bases). Trimming stripped 6 bases from V and 0 bases from J, with 12 bases between. Per germline, CDR1 SNHLY and CDR2 FYNNEI. The CDR3 totals 14 residues. DNA of the CDR3: TGTGCCAGCAGGAGGGCCATTAACTCCTACGAGCAGTACTTC. The encoded protein is CASRRAINSYEQYF.

This clonotype occurred a few times. The chain links TRBV20-1 to TRBJ1-6; D is undetermined. The germline V gene encodes CDR1 DFQATT and CDR2 SNEGSKA (reference sequence). The CDR3 contains 15 residues. V was shortened by 2 bases and J by 4 bases, with 12 bases between the two germline ends. CDR3 nucleotides: TGCAGTGCTAGATCAACGGGTTATTATAATTCACCCCTCCACTTT. Translation: CSARSTGYYNSPLHF.

This clonotype was seen more than once but under ten times. The V call is TRBV14, the J call TRBJ1-4; D is undetermined. The CDR3 runs 16 residues. V lost 4 bases and J 5 bases, leaving 17 bases between the germline ends. The germline V gene encodes CDR1 SGHDN and CDR2 FVKESK. The CDR3 region has the DNA TGTGCCAGCAGCCGATGGATCGGACGGCTGAATGAAAAACTGTTTTTT. Protein product: CASSRWIGRLNEKLFF.

This clonotype has only a few counts. The chain is built from TRBV7-8 and TRBJ1-5; D is unclear. The CDR3 length is 16 residues. Germline V CDR1 and CDR2: SGHVS, FQNEAQ. Trimming pared 8 bases from V and 2 bases from J, leaving 19 bases between. The CDR3 region has the DNA TGTGCCAGCGCCCCTCGGGCCAGAGGTGGCAATCAGCCCCAGCATTTT. This sequence encodes CASAPRARGGNQPQHF. Supplemented by reference TRBV7-8 and TRBJ1-5, the full variable domain reads GAGVSQSPRYKVAKRGQDVALRCDPISGHVSLFWYQQALGQGPEFLTYFQNEAQLDKSGLPSDRFFAERPEGSVSTLKIQRTQQEDSAVYLCASAPRARGGNQPQHFGDGTRLSIL.

J is TRBJ1-2 and V is TRBV7-9, with a tentative D call TRBD1 (5 bases). Germline V gene sequence: CDR1 SEHNR, CDR2 FQNEAQ (reference sequence). The V and J ends lost 3 bases and 4 bases respectively, with 18 bases between them. The CDR3 sequence is 16 residues long. The CDR3 DNA is TGTGCCAGCAGCTTGGGTTTCCGGGACCCCCTCTATGGCTACACCTTC. Protein sequence: CASSLGFRDPLYGYTF.

This clonotype was observed a handful of times. The genes are TRBV14 and TRBJ2-1, with unresolved D. The CDR3 totals 15 residues. V was pared by 3 bases and J by 2 bases, with 11 bases between. The germline V gene encodes CDR1 SGHDN and CDR2 FVKESK. The CDR3 nucleotides read TGTGCCAGCAGCCAGGATTTCTCGCCCTACAATGAGCAGTTCTTC. Residues: CASSQDFSPYNEQFF.

This clonotype turned up a few times. This chain connects TRBV7-9 to TRBJ2-4; perhaps TRBD2 as D (6 bases). CDR3 length: 16 amino acids. The germline V and J ends were trimmed by 1 base and 6 bases, with 16 bases remaining between them. Germline V gene sequence: CDR1 SEHNR, CDR2 FQNEAQ (reference sequence). The CDR3 bases are TGTGCCAGCAGCTTAGATGGTGCGGGATCAGGAAACATTCAGTACTTC. This codes for CASSLDGAGSGNIQYF.